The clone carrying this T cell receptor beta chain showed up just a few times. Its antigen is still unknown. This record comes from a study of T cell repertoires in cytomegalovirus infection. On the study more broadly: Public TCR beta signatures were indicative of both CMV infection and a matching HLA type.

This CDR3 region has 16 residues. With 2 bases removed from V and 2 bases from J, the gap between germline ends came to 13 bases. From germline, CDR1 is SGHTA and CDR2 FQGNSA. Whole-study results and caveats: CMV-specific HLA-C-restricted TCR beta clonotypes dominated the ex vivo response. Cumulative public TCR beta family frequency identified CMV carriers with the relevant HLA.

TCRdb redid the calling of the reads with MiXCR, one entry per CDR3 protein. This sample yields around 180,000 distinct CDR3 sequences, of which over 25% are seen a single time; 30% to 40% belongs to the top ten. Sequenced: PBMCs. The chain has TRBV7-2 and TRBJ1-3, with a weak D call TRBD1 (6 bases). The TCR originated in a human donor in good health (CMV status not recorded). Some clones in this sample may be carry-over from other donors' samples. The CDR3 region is CASSLSQGRTGNTIYF. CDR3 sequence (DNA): TGTGCCAGCAGCTTATCCCAGGGGCGCACTGGAAACACCATATATTTT.